Listed below are T cell receptor beta chains from one sample, sequenced in a study of early T cells in non-severe SARS-CoV-2 infection. TCRdb used MiXCR to reprocess the 5' RACE reads, holding one entry per CDR3 protein. Found here are about 64,000 distinct CDR3 sequences, around 20% of them singletons; the top ten hold 16%. The source material was whole blood, sampled at baseline. These receptors were obtained from an adult who was a healthcare worker with PCR-confirmed SARS-CoV-2 infection or an uninfected control (not recorded which). CDR3s leave out the opening cysteine and the closing phenylalanine or tryptophan.

v_gene,len,j_gene,CDR3aa
TRBV9,14,TRBJ2-5,ASSSTDGDRQETQY
TRBV6-1,13,TRBJ1-2,AIAPRMTGRYGYT
TRBV5-1,12,TRBJ1-1,ASSLDRGHTEAF
TRBV5-1,13,TRBJ1-6,ASSGGQAVVTPLH
TRBV7-9,14,TRBJ2-6,ASSSGSSSGANVLT
TRBV6-1,12,TRBJ1-3,ASRDSSSGNTIY
TRBV5-1,14,TRBJ2-1,ASSALGSSSYNEQF
TRBV15,10,TRBJ2-2,ATSVNPGELF
TRBV5-6,11,TRBJ1-4,ASSLGGVEKLF
TRBV10-2,13,TRBJ2-5,ASRGEARTGETQY
TRBV29-1,12,TRBJ2-5,SVEDPGGTKTQY
TRBV29-1,11,TRBJ2-2,SAGQGKAGELF
TRBV6-6,15,TRBJ2-3,ASSYSLAGVGTDTQY